This T cell receptor (beta chain) was sequenced during a study of T-cell reconstitution after alpha-beta-depleted transplantation in children. The TCRbeta library incorporated unique molecular identifiers. TCRdb processed the PCR reads anew with MiXCR; each CDR3 protein has one entry. The data hold fewer than 550,000 distinct CDR3 sequences, with about a tenth observed a single time. This CDR3 region has 12 residues. Germline CDR1 and CDR2: SQVTM and ANQGSEA. V lost 4 bases, J lost 7 bases, and 3 bases stayed unmatched. The sequence was obtained from a human donor who donated a stem cell graft to a child with acute myeloid leukemia. The source was PBMCs from the stem cell graft donor, collected from the stem cell graft. The gene calls are TRBV29-1 and TRBJ2-1; TRBD2 agrees at 8 bases. The CDR3, as DNA: TGCAGCGTTGCTGCGGGGGGTAATGAGCAGTTCTTC. This translates into CSVAAGGNEQFF.